The sequence of this TCR beta chain was determined in a study of blood T cell repertoires in COVID-19. The overall study: Whether acute or convalescent, the COVID-19 samples came from the United States, Italy and Spain. Sample material is recorded as cDNA or gDNA derived from T cells, B-cell-depleted T cells, or PBMCs.

In germline, CDR1 is SEHNR, CDR2 FQNEAQ (reference sequence). The CDR3 runs to 15 residues. J was trimmed by 3 bases and V by 4 bases; bases with no gene match: 7. Authors' analysis steps: Reference gene primer amplification in the assay estimated nucleated cell counts. TCRdb's copy holds only in-frame clones and misses some; the assay was immunoSEQ multiplex PCR. V and J calls and clone size are those listed in that table; D and trimming were worked out from the DNA. Of some 26,000 clones in the sample, approximately 90% were seen once. The sample was peripheral blood. The chain combines TRBV7-9 with TRBJ1-1, with 8 bases aligning to TRBD1. This sequence was found in a human donor with active COVID-19. The donor label of this sample is uncertain. The CDR3 DNA reads as TGTGCCAGCAGCTCTTCACAGGGGGTAGACACTGAAGCTTTCTTT. It yields the protein CASSSSQGVDTEAFF.